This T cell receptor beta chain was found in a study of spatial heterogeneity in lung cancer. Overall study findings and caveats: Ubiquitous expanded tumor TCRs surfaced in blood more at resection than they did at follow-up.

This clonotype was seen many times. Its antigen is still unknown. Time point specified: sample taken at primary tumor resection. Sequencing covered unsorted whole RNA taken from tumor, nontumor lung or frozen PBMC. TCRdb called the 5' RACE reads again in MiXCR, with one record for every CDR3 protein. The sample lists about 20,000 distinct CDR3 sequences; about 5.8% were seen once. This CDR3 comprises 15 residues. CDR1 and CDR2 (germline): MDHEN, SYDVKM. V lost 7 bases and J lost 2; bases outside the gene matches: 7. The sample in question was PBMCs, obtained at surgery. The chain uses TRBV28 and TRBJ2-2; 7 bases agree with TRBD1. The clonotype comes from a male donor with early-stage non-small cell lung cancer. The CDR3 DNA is TGTGCCAGCACTACCGGACAGGCCAACACCGGGGAGCTGTTTTTT. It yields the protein CASTTGQANTGELFF.